This TCR beta chain was sequenced for a study of beta chain features in type 1 diabetes. Study in general: Sorted cell examination encompassed 100,000,000 or so cells across all samples.

V gave up 4 bases and J gave up 3 bases, with 11 bases separating them. Germline CDR1 SGHRS, CDR2 YFSETQ. The CDR3 spans 14 residues. Via the markers CD45RO/CCR7/CD25/CD127/CD95/CD27, stem cell-like memory, regulatory, central memory and naive CD4+ cells were sorted. Since all of the isolated RNA was reverse transcribed, expressed TCRB transcripts were what got sequenced. Measured with immunoSEQ multiplex PCR; TCRdb has only the in-frame clones, and not every one. The sample contains under 400,000 clones, 15% to 20% of which appear only once. The specimen was naive CD4+ T cells from blood. The TCR originated in a woman between 18 and 29 years old in good health. The chain recombines TRBV5-1 with TRBJ1-5, with D maybe TRBD1 (6 bases). CDR3 nucleotides: TGCGCCAGCAGCAACGGACAGCCCAATCAGCCCCAGCATTTT. This translates into CASSNGQPNQPQHF.